This T cell receptor beta chain came from a study of brain T cells in children with intractable seizures. The V and J ends lost 3 bases and 1 base respectively, with 12 bases between them. From germline, CDR1 is DFQATT and CDR2 SNEGSKA (reference sequence). This CDR3 is 14 amino acids long. Sequencing used immunoSEQ multiplex PCR; TCRdb keeps in-frame clones, though not all of them. The sample shows about 2,000 clones, approximately 80% of them seen only once. The sequenced cases were selected for having the highest brain T cell transcript signatures. The sample in question was resected brain tissue, obtained at surgery. The rearrangement joins TRBV20-1 to TRBJ1-1; TRBD1 might be the D (5 bases). The receptor was isolated from a girl aged 2 to 9 with tuberous sclerosis and intractable seizures. Here the CDR3 DNA reads TGCAGTGCTAGTAGGGGATTCAAGAACACTGAAGCTTTCTTT. Translated: CSASRGFKNTEAFF.